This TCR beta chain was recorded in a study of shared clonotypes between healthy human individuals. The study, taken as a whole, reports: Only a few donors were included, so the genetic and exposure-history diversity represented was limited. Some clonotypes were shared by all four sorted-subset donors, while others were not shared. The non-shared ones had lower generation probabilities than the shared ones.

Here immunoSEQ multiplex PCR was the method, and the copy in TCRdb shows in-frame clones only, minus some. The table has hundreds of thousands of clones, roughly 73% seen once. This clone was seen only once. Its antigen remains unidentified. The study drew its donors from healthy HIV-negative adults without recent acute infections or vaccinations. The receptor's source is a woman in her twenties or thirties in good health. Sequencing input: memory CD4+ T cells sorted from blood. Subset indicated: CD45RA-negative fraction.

Here the CDR3 reads CATSLPEGDSYNEQFF. CDR3 nucleotide sequence: TGTGCCACCAGCTTACCCGAGGGGGATTCCTACAATGAGCAGTTCTTC. The chain has TRBV15 and TRBJ2-1; TRBD1 might be the D (6 bases). V was clipped by 5 bases and J by 1 base, with 15 bases between them. The CDR3 runs to 16 residues. Germline assignment: CDR1 LNHNV and CDR2 YYDKDF (reference sequence).